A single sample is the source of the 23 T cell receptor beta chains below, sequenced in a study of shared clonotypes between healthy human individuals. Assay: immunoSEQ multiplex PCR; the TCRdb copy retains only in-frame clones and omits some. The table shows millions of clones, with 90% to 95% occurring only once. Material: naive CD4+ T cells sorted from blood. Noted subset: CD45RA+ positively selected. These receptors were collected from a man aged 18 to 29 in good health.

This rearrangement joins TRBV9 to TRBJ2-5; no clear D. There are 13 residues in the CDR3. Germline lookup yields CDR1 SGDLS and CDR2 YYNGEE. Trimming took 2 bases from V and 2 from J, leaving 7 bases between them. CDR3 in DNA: TGTGCCAGCAGCGTCACCCCTCAAGAGACCCAGTACTTC. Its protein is CASSVTPQETQYF. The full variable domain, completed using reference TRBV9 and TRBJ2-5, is DSGVTQTPKHLITATGQRVTLRCSPRSGDLSVYWYQQSLDQGLQFLIQYYNGEERAKGNILERFSAQQFPDLHSELNLSSLELGDSALYFCASSVTPQETQYFGPGTRLLVL.

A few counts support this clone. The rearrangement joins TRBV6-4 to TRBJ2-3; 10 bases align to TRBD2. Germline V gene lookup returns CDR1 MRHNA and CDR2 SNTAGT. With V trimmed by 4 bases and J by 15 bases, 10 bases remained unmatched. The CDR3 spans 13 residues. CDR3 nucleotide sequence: TGTGCCAGCAGTGCCTCCTTTGGGACTAGCGTTTATTTT. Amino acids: CASSASFGTSVYF.

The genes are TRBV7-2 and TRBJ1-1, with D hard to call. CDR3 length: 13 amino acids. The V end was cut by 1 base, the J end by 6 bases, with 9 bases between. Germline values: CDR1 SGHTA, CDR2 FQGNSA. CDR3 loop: CASSLVGSAEAFF. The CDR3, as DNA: TGTGCCAGCAGCTTAGTAGGTTCCGCTGAAGCTTTCTTT.

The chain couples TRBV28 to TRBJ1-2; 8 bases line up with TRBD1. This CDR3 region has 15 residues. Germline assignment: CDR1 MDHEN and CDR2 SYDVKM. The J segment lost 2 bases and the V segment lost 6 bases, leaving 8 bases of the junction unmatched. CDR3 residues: CASSSDRGQNYGYTF. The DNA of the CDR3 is TGTGCCAGCAGCAGCGACAGGGGACAAAACTATGGCTACACCTTC.

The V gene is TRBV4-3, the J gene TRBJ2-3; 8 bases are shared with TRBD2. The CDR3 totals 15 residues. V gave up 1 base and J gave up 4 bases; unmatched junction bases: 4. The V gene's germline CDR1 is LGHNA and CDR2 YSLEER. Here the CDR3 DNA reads TGCGCCAGCAGCCAAGGGACGGGGGGGGCAGATACGCAGTATTTT. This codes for CASSQGTGGADTQYF.

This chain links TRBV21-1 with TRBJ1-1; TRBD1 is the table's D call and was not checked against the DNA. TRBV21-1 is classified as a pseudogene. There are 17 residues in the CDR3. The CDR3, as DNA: TGTGCCAGCAGCAAGTCGTCGGCCCGCCAGGGGGCATCTGAAGCTTTCTTT. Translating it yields CASSKSSARQGASEAFF.

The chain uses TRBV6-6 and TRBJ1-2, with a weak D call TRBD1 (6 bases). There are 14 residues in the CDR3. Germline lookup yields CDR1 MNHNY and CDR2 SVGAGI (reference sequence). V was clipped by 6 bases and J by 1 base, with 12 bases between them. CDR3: CASSMTGFNYGYTF. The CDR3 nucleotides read TGTGCCAGCAGCATGACAGGATTTAACTATGGCTACACCTTC.

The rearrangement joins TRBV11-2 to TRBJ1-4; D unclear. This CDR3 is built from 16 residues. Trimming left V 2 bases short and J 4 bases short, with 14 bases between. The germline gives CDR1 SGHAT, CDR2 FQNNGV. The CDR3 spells CASSLTNPGFNEKLFF. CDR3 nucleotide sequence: TGTGCCAGCAGCTTAACCAATCCGGGGTTTAATGAAAAACTGTTTTTT.

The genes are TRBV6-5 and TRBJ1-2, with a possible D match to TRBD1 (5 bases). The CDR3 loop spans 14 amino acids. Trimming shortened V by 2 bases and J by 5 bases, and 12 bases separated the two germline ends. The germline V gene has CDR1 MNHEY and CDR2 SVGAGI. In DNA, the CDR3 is TGTGCCAGCAGTTACATGGGGACCCTTTATGGCTACACCTTC. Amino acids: CASSYMGTLYGYTF.

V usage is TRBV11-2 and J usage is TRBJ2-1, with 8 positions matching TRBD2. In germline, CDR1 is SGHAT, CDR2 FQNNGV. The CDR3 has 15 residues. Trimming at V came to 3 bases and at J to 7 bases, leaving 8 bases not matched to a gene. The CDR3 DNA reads TGTGCCAGCAGCTTCTCGCGGGGGGCTAGGAATGAGCAGTTCTTC. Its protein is CASSFSRGARNEQFF.

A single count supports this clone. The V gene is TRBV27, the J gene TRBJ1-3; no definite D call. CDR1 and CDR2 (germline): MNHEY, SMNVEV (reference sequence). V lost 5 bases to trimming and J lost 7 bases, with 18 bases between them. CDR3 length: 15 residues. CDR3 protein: CASSPLRGLSNTIYF. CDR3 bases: TGTGCCAGCAGTCCCCTTCGGGGTCTGAGTAACACCATATATTTT.

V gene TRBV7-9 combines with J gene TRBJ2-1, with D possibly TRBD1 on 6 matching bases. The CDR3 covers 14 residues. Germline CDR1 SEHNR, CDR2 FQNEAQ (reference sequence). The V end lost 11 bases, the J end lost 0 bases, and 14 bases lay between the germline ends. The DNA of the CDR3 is TGTGCCTCCCAGCGGACAGCCTCCTACAATGAGCAGTTCTTC. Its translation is CASQRTASYNEQFF.

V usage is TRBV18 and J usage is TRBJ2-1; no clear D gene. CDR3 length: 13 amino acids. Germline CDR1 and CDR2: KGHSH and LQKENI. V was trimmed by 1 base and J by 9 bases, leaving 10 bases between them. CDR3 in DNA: TGTGCCAGCTCACCACTCTCTTCGTCTGAGCAGTTCTTC. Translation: CASSPLSSSEQFF.

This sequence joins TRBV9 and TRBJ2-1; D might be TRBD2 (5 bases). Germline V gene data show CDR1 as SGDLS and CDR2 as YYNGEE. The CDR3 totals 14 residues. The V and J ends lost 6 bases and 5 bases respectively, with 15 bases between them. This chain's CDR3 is CASTPSGTNNEQFF. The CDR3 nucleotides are TGTGCCAGCACCCCGAGCGGAACTAACAATGAGCAGTTCTTC.

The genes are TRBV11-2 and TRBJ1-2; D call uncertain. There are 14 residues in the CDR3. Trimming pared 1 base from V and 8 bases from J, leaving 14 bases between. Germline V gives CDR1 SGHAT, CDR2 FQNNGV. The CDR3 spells CASSLGARISGYTF. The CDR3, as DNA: TGTGCCAGCAGCTTAGGGGCAAGGATCTCCGGCTACACCTTC.

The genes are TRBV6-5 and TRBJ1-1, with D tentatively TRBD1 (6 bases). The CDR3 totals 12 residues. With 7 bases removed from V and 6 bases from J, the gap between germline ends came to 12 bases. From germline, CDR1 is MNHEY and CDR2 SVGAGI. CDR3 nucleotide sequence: TGTGCCAGCAAAACTACAGGGTCTGAAGCTTTCTTT. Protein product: CASKTTGSEAFF.

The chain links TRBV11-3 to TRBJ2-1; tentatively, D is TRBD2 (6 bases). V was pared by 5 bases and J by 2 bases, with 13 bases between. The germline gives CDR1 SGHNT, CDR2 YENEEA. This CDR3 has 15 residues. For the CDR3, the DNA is TGTGCCAGCAGCCCCGGGGAGGCCCCCTACAATGAGCAGTTCTTC. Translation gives CASSPGEAPYNEQFF.

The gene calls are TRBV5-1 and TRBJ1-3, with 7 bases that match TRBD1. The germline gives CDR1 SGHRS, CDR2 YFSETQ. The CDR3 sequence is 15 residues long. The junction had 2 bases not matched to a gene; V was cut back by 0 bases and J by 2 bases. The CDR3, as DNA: TGCGCCAGCAGCTTGGAGGGACAGCCTGGAAACACCATATATTTT. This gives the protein CASSLEGQPGNTIYF.

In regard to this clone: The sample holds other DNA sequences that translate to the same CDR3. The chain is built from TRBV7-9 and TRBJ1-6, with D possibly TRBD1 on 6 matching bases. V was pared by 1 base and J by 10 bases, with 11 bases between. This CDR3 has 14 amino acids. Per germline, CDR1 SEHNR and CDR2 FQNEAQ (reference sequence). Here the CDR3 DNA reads TGTGCCAGCAGCTTAGACAGGGTCGAATCACCCCTCCACTTT. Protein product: CASSLDRVESPLHF.

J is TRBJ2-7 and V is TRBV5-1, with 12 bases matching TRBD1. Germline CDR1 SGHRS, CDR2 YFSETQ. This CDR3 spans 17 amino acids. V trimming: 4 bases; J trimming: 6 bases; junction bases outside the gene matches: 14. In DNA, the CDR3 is TGCGCCAGCAGCCCAACTGTCCCGGGACAGGGGGCGCGCGAGCAGTACTTC. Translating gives CASSPTVPGQGAREQYF.

This CDR3 is CASSQDQTGLLYGYTF. CDR3 coding DNA: TGCGCCAGCAGCCAAGACCAGACAGGCCTTCTCTATGGCTACACCTTC. The chain employs TRBV4-3 and TRBJ1-2; D is possibly TRBD1 (6 bases). V lost 0 bases, J lost 4 bases, and 15 bases lay in between. This CDR3 has 16 residues. The germline CDR1 and CDR2 sequences are LGHNA and YSLEER.

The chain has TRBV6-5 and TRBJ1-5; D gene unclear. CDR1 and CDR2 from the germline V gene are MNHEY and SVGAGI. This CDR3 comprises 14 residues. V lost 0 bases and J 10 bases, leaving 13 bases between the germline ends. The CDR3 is CASSYSTMTEPQHF. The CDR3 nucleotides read TGTGCCAGCAGTTACTCGACGATGACGGAACCCCAGCATTTT.

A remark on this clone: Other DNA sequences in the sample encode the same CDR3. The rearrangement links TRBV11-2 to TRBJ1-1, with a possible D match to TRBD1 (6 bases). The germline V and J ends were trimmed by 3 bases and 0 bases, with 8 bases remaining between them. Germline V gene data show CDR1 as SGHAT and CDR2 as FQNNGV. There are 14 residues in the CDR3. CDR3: CASSFQGMNTEAFF. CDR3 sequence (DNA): TGTGCCAGCAGCTTTCAGGGGATGAACACTGAAGCTTTCTTT.